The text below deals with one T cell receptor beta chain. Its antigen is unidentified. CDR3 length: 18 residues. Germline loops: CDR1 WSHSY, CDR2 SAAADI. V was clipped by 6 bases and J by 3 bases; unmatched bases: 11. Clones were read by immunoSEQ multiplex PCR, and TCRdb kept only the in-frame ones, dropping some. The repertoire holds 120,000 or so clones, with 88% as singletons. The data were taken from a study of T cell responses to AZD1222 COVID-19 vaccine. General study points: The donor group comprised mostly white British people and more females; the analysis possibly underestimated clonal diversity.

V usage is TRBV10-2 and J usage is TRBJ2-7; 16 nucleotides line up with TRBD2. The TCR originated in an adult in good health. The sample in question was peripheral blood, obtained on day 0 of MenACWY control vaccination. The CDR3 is CASRPGLAGGLLVYEQYF. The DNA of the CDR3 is TGCGCCAGCAGACCGGGACTAGCGGGAGGGCTCCTCGTCTACGAGCAGTACTTC.